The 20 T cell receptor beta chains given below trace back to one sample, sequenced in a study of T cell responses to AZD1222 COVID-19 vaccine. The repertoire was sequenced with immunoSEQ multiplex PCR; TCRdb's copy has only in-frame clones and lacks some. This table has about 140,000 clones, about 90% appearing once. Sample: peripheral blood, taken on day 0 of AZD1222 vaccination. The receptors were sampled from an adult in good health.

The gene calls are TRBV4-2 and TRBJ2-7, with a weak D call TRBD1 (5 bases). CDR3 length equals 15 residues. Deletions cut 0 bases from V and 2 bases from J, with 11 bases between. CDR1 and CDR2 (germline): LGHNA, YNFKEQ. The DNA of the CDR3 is TGTGCCAGCAGCCAAGAGGCAGGGCACCCCTACGAGCAGTACTTC. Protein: CASSQEAGHPYEQYF.

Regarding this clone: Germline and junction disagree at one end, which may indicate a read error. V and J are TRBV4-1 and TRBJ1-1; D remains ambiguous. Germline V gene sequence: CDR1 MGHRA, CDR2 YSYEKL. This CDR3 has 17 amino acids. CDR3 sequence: CASSQDWPVRKNAEAFF. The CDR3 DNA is TGCGCCAGCAGCCAAGATTGGCCGGTACGCAAGAACGCTGAAGCTTTCTTT.

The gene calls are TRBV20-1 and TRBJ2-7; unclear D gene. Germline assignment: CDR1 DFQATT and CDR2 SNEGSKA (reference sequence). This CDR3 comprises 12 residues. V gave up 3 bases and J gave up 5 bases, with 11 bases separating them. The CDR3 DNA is TGCAGTGCTAGTGAGTTTGCGGACGAGCAGTACTTC. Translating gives CSASEFADEQYF.

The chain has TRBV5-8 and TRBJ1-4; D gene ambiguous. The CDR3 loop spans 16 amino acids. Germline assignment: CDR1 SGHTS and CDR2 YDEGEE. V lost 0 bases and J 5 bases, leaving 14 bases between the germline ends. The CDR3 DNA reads TGTGCCAGCAGCTTGGAAACCCTGAGTTCGAATGAAAAACTGTTTTTT. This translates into CASSLETLSSNEKLFF.

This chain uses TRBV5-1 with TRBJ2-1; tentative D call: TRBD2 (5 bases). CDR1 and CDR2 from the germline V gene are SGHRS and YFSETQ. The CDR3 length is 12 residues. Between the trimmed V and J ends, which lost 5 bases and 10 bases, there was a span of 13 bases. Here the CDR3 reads CASRNAGLEQFF. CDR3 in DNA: TGCGCCAGCAGGAACGCGGGTTTGGAGCAGTTCTTC.

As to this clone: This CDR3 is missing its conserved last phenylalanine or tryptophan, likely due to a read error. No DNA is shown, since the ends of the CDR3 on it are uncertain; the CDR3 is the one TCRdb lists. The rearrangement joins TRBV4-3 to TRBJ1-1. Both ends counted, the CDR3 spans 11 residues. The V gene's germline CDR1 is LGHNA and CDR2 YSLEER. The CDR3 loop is CASSQGDPTSA.

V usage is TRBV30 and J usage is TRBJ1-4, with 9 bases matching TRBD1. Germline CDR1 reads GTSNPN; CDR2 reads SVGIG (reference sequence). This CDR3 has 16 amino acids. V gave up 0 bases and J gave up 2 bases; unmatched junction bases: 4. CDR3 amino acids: CAWSVGQGATNEKLFF. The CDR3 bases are TGTGCCTGGAGTGTGGGACAGGGTGCCACTAATGAAAAACTGTTTTTT.

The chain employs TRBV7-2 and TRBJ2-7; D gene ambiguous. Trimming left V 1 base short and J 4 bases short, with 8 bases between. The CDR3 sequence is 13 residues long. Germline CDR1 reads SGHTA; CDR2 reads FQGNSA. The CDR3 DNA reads TGTGCCAGCAGCTTAGTGGCAGAGTACGAGCAGTACTTC. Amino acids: CASSLVAEYEQYF.

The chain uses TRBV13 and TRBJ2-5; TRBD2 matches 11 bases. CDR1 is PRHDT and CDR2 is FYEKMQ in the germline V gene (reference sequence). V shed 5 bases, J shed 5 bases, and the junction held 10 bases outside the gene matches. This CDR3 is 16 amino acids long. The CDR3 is CASSPNSGRAQETQYF. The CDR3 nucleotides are TGTGCCAGCAGCCCTAATAGCGGGAGGGCCCAGGAGACCCAGTACTTC.

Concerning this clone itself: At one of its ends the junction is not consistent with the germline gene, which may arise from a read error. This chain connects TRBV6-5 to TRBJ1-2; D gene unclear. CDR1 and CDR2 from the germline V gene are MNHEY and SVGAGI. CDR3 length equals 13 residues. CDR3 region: CASSYSRSRPPDF. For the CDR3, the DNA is TGTGCCAGCAGTTACTCTCGTTCGAGACCCCCGGACTTC.

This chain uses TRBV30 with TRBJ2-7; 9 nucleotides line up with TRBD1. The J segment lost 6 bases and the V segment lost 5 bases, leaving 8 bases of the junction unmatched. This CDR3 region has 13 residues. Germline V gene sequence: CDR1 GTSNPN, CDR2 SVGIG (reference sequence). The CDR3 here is CAWSGTGLGEQYF. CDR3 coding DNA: TGTGCCTGGTCGGGGACAGGGCTAGGCGAGCAGTACTTC.

This chain's CDR3 is CASSLLGVADTQYF. Here the CDR3 DNA reads TGTGCCAGCAGTTTATTAGGGGTCGCAGATACGCAGTATTTT. This chain uses TRBV27 with TRBJ2-3; possible D gene TRBD1, 5 bases. The CDR3 contains 14 residues. Germline V gives CDR1 MNHEY, CDR2 SMNVEV (reference sequence). V lost 1 base and J 4 bases, leaving 9 bases between the germline ends.

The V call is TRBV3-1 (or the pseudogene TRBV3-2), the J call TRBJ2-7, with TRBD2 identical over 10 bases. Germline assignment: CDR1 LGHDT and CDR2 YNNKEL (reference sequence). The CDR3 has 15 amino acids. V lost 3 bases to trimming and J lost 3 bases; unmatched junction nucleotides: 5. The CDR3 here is CASSHPSGGYYEQYF. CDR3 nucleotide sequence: TGTGCCAGCAGCCACCCTAGCGGGGGATACTACGAGCAGTACTTC.

The CDR3 bases are TGTGCCAGCAGTTTAACTGACAATGAGCAGTTCTTC. Amino acids: CASSLTDNEQFF. The chain carries TRBV27 and TRBJ2-1; no clear D gene. This CDR3 comprises 12 residues. Trimming shortened V by 2 bases and J by 5 bases, and 4 bases separated the two germline ends. Germline-derived CDR1 and CDR2 are MNHEY and SMNVEV (reference sequence).

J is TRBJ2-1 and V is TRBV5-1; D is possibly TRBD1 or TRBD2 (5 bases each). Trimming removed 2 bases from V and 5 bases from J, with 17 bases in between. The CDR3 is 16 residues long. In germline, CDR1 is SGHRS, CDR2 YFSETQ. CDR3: CASSFPAFGANNEQFF. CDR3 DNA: TGCGCCAGCAGCTTCCCAGCCTTCGGGGCAAACAATGAGCAGTTCTTC.

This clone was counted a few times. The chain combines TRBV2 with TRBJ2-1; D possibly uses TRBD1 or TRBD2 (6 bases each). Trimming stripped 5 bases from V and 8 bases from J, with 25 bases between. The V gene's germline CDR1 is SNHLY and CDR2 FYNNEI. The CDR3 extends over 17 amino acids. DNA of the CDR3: TGTGCCAGCAGTACCCGGGGGACACGGGAGAAGCCAGATGAGCAGTTCTTC. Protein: CASSTRGTREKPDEQFF.

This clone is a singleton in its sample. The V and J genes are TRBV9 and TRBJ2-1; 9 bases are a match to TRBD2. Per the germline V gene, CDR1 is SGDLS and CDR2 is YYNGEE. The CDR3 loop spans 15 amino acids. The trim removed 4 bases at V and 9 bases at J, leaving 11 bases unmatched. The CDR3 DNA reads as TGTGCCAGCAGCCGGTTGCGGGAGGGTCCTTCTGAGCAGTTCTTC. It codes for CASSRLREGPSEQFF.

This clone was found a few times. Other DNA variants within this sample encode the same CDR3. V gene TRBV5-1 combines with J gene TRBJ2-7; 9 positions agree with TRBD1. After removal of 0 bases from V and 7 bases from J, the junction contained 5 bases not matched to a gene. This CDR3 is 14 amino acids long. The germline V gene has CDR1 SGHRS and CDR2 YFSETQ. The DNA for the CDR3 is TGCGCCAGCAGCTTGGGGACAGGGGCGTGGGAGCAGTACTTC. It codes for CASSLGTGAWEQYF.

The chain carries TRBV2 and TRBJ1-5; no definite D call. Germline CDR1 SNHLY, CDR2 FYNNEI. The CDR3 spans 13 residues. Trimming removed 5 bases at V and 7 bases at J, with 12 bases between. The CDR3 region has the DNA TGTGCCAGCAGTAAACTCCTTGACCAGCCCCAGCATTTT. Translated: CASSKLLDQPQHF. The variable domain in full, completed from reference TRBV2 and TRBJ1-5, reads EPEVTQTPSHQVTQMGQEVILRCVPISNHLYFYWYRQILGQKVEFLVSFYNNEISEKSEIFDDQFSVERPDGSNFTLKIRSTKLEDSAMYFCASSKLLDQPQHFGDGTRLSIL.

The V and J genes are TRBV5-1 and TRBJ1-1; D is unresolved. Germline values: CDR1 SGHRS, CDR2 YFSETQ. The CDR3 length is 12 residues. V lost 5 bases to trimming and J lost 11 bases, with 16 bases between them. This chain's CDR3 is CASSWTSGWAFF. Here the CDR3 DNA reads TGCGCCAGCAGTTGGACCTCGGGATGGGCTTTCTTT.